This T cell receptor beta chain was recovered during a study of low-dose radiotherapy and immunotherapy resistance in tumors. TRAV and TRBV primers primed cDNA for both TCRalpha and TCRbeta. TCRs were put through 15 to 25 PCR cycles of amplification with Phusion. A constant-region primer and the V-primer adapter served as the primer pair. TCRdb analysed the reads with MiXCR anew, one entry per CDR3 protein. Of tens of thousands of distinct CDR3 sequences listed, 20% to 25% are singletons. The time point here: after trial treatment. The treatment is: LDRT plus nivolumab, ipilimumab, low-dose cyclophosphamide and aspirin (RACIN trial). V lost 1 base and J lost 1, with 12 bases in between. Germline V CDR1 and CDR2: SGHTS, YDEGEE. The CDR3 length is 15 residues. This clonotype came up many times.

The TCR sequence derives from a female donor with ovarian cancer. The sequencing here drew on PBMCs, taken after low-dose radiotherapy plus immunotherapy. The chain carries TRBV5-8 and TRBJ2-7, with D perhaps matching TRBD1 (5 bases). The CDR3 region has the DNA TGTGCCAGCAGCTTGAGACAGCCAAAATCCTACGAGCAGTACTTC. Translating it yields CASSLRQPKSYEQYF.